The clone carrying this TCR beta chain was counted only a few times. The target antigen is unknown. This sample stems from a study of neoadjuvant anti-PD-1 for oral cavity cancer. General observations from the study: Non-responders to neoadjuvant nivolumab had significantly more clonal PBMC T cells than responders.

Profiled with immunoSEQ multiplex PCR; TCRdb holds only in-frame clones, not every one. The sample has fewer than 20,000 clones; roughly 66% are singletons. The sequence derives from a person aged 40 to 85 with oral cavity squamous cell carcinoma. Sequences were derived from PBMCs, sampled before nivolumab (anti-PD-1) treatment.

The CDR3 here is CAWEPTGNTEAFF. The DNA of the CDR3 is TGTGCCTGGGAACCGACAGGTAACACTGAAGCTTTCTTT. The chain has TRBV30 and TRBJ1-1, with a tentative D call TRBD1 (6 bases). The CDR3 is 13 amino acids. Trimming stripped 5 bases from V and 2 bases from J, with 12 bases between. The germline V gene has CDR1 GTSNPN and CDR2 SVGIG (reference sequence).